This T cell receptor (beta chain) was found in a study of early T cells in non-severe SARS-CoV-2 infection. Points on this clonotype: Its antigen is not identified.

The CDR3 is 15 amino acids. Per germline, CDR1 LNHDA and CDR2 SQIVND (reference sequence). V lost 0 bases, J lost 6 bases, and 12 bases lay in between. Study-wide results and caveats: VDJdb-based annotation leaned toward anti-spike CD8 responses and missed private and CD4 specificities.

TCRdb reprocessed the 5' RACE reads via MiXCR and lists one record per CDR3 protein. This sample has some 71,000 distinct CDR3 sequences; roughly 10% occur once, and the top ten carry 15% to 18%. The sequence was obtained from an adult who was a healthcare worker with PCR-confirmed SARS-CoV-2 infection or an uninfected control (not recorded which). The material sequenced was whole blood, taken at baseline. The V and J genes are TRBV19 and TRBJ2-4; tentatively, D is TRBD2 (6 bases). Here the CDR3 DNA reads TGTGCCAGTAGTATAGAGTCCGGGGGTAGAAACATTCAGTACTTC. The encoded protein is CASSIESGGRNIQYF.